This T cell receptor (beta chain) stems from a study of blood T cells in healthy people across ages (dated by TCRdb to between 2015 and 2017). Background on the whole study: Template switching captured roughly one uniquely barcoded TCR beta cDNA molecule per two T cells in model experiments. Using deep sequencing normalized with unique cDNA molecular identifiers, the study measured how TCR beta repertoire diversity changes with age. The donors were split into four age groups: young (average about 16 years), middle-aged (more than 35), aged (approximately 59) and long-lived (about 74). The study analyzed two additional independent replicas of 1 million unique cDNA reads from the same blood draw for two donors, one aged 18 to 29 and one aged 80 or older.

Library preparation used 5' RACE. The sequencing machine was an Illumina HiSeq 2500. A second PCR of roughly 7 to 11 cycles was performed with a sample-barcoded 5' primer and a J-beta primer mix. A unique molecular identifier was introduced onto each TCR beta cDNA molecule by a template-switch 5' adaptor carrying 12 random nucleotides. Each sample yielded at least 3 million CDR3-containing paired-end reads. First-strand cDNA was synthesized from all RNA with the Mint cDNA synthesis kit, primed by a TRBC-specific oligonucleotide. Following uracil-DNA glycosylase treatment, all cDNA underwent a first 18-cycle PCR with the universal primers M1SS and BC2_uni_R. In the original analysis: Normalization of each sample was performed by random selection of 1 million high-quality reads, each carrying a distinct molecular identifier. Reads with shared molecular identifiers were discarded instead of being binned into consensus sequences. MiTCR, run with a Q25 quality threshold and the strictest error-elimination algorithm, handled CDR3 identification, clonotype clustering and error correction. A nonparametric unseen species model with Euler transformation was used to estimate lower-bound total TCR beta diversity. TCRdb reworked the public reads: Q25 trimming with fastp, MiXCR clone assembly, productive beta chains retained. Each entry merges the rows of one CDR3 protein and shows their most common DNA and genes. Here the V and J calls rest on TCRdb's processing, not on the authors' analysis. The sample data list more than 600,000 distinct CDR3 sequences, and around a quarter of these were observed just once. The biggest ten clones account for roughly a tenth of the sample.

In regard to this clonotype: Its antigen is currently not known. No qualities accompany the bases; no much larger clone lies one base away.

Here is what the overall study found, with its caveats: There was a strong correlation between observed TCR beta diversity and the percentage of naive T cells measured by flow cytometry. Observed TCR beta diversity per million T cells fell roughly linearly with age, and a significant reduction was already apparent by age approximately 41. Because profiling used bulk unsorted PBMCs, naive and antigen-experienced compartments could not be compared conclusively. Compared with the aged group, the long-lived group had more naive CD4+ T cells, fewer expanded clones and increased TCR diversity, suggesting age selection. Estimates of total diversity based on one million sequenced T cells were regarded as lower bounds and as underestimates. Because the CMV infection status of the donors was unknown, age-related changes in expanded clonotypes may potentially have been confounded.

The 39 donors, aged 6 to 90 years, were systemically healthy Caucasian individuals from Russia. Around 10 milliliters of peripheral blood were drawn from each donor into EDTA-treated Vacutainer tubes. Ficoll-Paque density-gradient centrifugation was used to isolate PBMCs, with at least 7 million per sample. Total RNA was extracted from PBMCs with Trizol reagent, with at least 6 micrograms obtained per sample. For every donor, an aliquot of PBMCs went through flow cytometry to measure the percentages of naive CD45RAhigh/CD27high T cells. The germline V gene provides CDR1 MDHEN and CDR2 SYDVKM. The CDR3 runs 13 amino acids, cysteine and phenylalanine included. Of all the DNA, just the CDR3 is kept, 39 bases in frame from base 1. At the junction V is shortened by 2 bases and J by 0 bases, with 5 bases in between. The sample was also reused in another study, on T cells of mothers and their children. The second investigation adds: Nine systemically healthy Caucasian individuals, comprising three mothers and their six children, were included as donors. cDNA synthesis used all of the extracted RNA, with roughly 1.5 ug of RNA in each 15 ul reaction. Sample barcodes and 2-4 random nucleotides were added via the M1S primer in the second PCR. Over 8 million TCR beta CDR3 reads came from each mother, compared with about 3.2 million reads from each child. In both related and unrelated pairs, thymic selection shapes the output of TCR recombination in a similar way, with inherited differences having only a minor effect. Normalized repertoire overlap was always slightly but never significantly higher in related than unrelated mother-child pairs. No persistent microchimeric T cell clones were detected, at a sensitivity of roughly 100 clones per million clonotypes. The study used deep NGS to compare TCR beta repertoires of mothers and children, seeking features distinguishing related mother-child pairs from unrelated individuals. On average, the children were around 11 +/- 4 years old, while the mothers were roughly 36 +/- 4 years old. After adapter ligation was performed with NEBNext reagents, the libraries were sequenced on an Illumina HiSeq 2000 with 100+100 nt paired-end reads. To prevent cross-contamination, the mother and child libraries were prepared one month apart and sequenced in separate runs. Between about 500,000 and 2,300,000 distinct TCR beta clonotypes were identified per donor. Naive TCR beta clonotypes were estimated from low-frequency clonotypes matched to each donor's FACS-determined naive share, without sorting.

The TCR sequence derives from a boy aged 5-17 years in good health. This chain joins TRBV28 to TRBJ2-7, with the D segment identity uncertain. The sequenced sample was blood. The encoded CDR3 is CASSLSHSYEQYF. The nucleotides are TGTGCCAGCAGTTTAAGTCACTCCTACGAGCAGTACTTC.